This TCR beta chain was observed in a study of blood T cells in healthy people across ages. The germline V gene has CDR1 MNHNY and CDR2 SVGAGI (reference sequence). V lost 5 bases and J lost 10, with 12 bases in between. The CDR3 extends over 12 amino acids. Alongside a J-beta primer mix, a sample-barcoded 5' primer served in a second PCR lasting roughly 6 to 11 cycles. All samples yielded 2.5 million or more CDR3-containing paired-end reads. Each CDR3 protein gets one entry after TCRdb re-called the 5' RACE reads with MiXCR. The table includes about 1,800,000 distinct CDR3 sequences, roughly 28% detected once.

The chain links TRBV6-6 to TRBJ2-1, with D possibly matching TRBD2 (5 bases). The sequenced sample was blood. The TCR comes from a woman in her thirties in good health. CDR3 region: CASSTDSKEQFF. The CDR3 DNA sequence: TGTGCCAGCAGTACGGACTCTAAGGAGCAGTTCTTC.